This record covers a single TCR beta chain. Its antigen is unknown. The study separated CD4+ cells into CD45RA+ naive and CD45RA-negative memory subsets. The data stem from a study of shared clonotypes between healthy human individuals. Germline V gene lookup returns CDR1 LNHNV and CDR2 YYDKDF (reference sequence). The CDR3 covers 14 residues. Trimming removed 0 bases from V and 4 bases from J, with 9 bases in between. Study-level points and caveats: When naive CD4 clonotypes were compared across several donors, about 4.8% were shared.

Several immunoSEQ 96-well plates shared each subset's DNA, each plate a replicate. The data were produced by immunoSEQ multiplex PCR, yet TCRdb's version contains in-frame clones alone and is incomplete. This sample has some 2,000,000 clones, with 85% to 95% found just once. The chain couples TRBV15 to TRBJ1-2; D is unresolved. Input material: naive CD4+ T cells sorted from blood. The subset was: CD45RA+ positively selected. The TCR sequence derives from a man between 18 and 35 years old in good health. DNA of the CDR3: TGTGCCACCAGCAGAGACGACCGATTCTATGGCTACACCTTC. Its protein is CATSRDDRFYGYTF.